The 26 T cell receptor beta chains listed next were all sequenced from one sample in a study of regulatory T cells in long-lasting Graves disease. This sample's time point: newly diagnosed GD, antithyroid drugs for less than 3 months. Preparation of the TCR library used RNA extracted from PBMCs. Construction of the TCR beta libraries employed iRepertoire HTBI primers in conjunction with Arm-PCR of CDR3 regions. TCRdb passed the multiplex PCR reads through MiXCR, listing each CDR3 protein once. The repertoire holds 300,000 to 400,000 distinct CDR3 sequences, 16% seen once, with about 32% in the top ten. These data are also associated with another study on T cells in Graves' hyperthyroidism and ophthalmopathy.

Specimen: peripheral blood mononuclear cells (PBMCs), collected at new diagnosis, from a patient treated with antithyroid drugs. Source of these receptors: a middle-aged man with Graves disease.

Turning to this clonotype: Sequence at one end of the junction differs from germline and may be a read error. The chain combines TRBV5-6 with TRBJ1-1; D not certain. CDR1 and CDR2 (germline): SGHDT, YYEEEE. The CDR3 spans 16 residues. The CDR3 here is CVSSSNFVKGNTEAFF. In DNA, the CDR3 is TGTGTCAGCAGCTCCAATTTCGTAAAGGGGAACACTGAAGCTTTCTTT.

A remark on this clonotype: One end of the junction does not line up with germline, which may come from a read error. This rearrangement joins TRBV7-6 to TRBJ2-7; maybe TRBD1 (5 bases). CDR3 length: 13 amino acids. Germline V CDR1 and CDR2: SGHVS, FNYEAQ. CDR3 DNA: TGTGCCAGCAGCTTGAGTTCGGAGAGACAGATGGTTTTC. It codes for CASSLSSERQMVF.

The chain employs TRBV29-1 and TRBJ2-1, with a possible D match to TRBD2 (5 bases). Per germline, CDR1 SQVTM and CDR2 ANQGSEA. The CDR3 covers 13 residues. The V gene lost 0 bases and the J gene lost 3 bases, with 6 bases spanning the gap. The CDR3: CSVEEGVYNEQFF. The CDR3 nucleotides are TGCAGCGTTGAAGAGGGAGTCTACAATGAGCAGTTCTTC.

This chain links TRBV28 with TRBJ1-1; TRBD1 might be the D (5 bases). Germline loops: CDR1 MDHEN, CDR2 SYDVKM. V was shortened by 5 bases and J by 3 bases, with 10 bases between the two germline ends. CDR3 length equals 13 residues. Here the CDR3 reads CASSKGSDTEAFF. CDR3 nucleotide sequence: TGTGCCAGCAGTAAGGGGTCAGACACTGAAGCTTTCTTT. Supplemented by reference TRBV28 and TRBJ1-1, the full variable domain reads DVKVTQSSRYLVKRTGEKVFLECVQDMDHENMFWYRQDPGLGLRLIYFSYDVKMKEKGDIPEGYSVSREKKERFSLILESASTNQTSMYLCASSKGSDTEAFFGQGTRLTVV.

The chain combines TRBV20-1 with TRBJ1-2; 7 bases fit TRBD1. The germline CDR1 and CDR2 sequences are DFQATT and SNEGSKA (reference sequence). With V trimmed by 2 bases and J by 4 bases, 4 bases remained unmatched. The CDR3 has 13 amino acids. Written as DNA, the CDR3 is TGCAGTGCTAGAAGCACAGGGGCCTATGGCTACACCTTC. This codes for CSARSTGAYGYTF.

This clonotype was detected ten times or more. Sequence at one end of the junction differs from germline and may be a read error. The chain recombines TRBV2 with TRBJ2-1, with D perhaps given as TRBD1 or TRBD2 (5 bases each). Germline-derived CDR1 and CDR2 are SNHLY and FYNNEI. The CDR3 loop spans 13 amino acids. The CDR3 spells CASSEAWGTEQFF. CDR3 nucleotide sequence: TGTGCCAGCAGCGAAGCGTGGGGGACGGAGCAGTTCTTC.

This rearrangement joins TRBV12-3 or TRBV12-4 to TRBJ1-1, with D perhaps matching TRBD1 (5 bases). Trimming removed 4 bases from V and 7 bases from J, with 16 bases in between. This CDR3 contains 14 residues. CDR3 nucleotide sequence: TGTGCCAGCAGTTCAAACTTGCGGGACCTTGAAGCTTTCTTT. Its protein is CASSSNLRDLEAFF.

This chain uses TRBV5-1 with TRBJ2-7; 7 bases fit TRBD1. Germline values: CDR1 SGHRS, CDR2 YFSETQ. This CDR3 spans 14 amino acids. Trimming removed 4 bases from V and 6 bases from J; junction bases left unmatched: 10. In DNA, the CDR3 is TGCGCCAGCAGCATTCTCTCGACAGGGACCGAGCAGTACTTC. As protein: CASSILSTGTEQYF.

This clonotype was counted ten times or more. The chain uses TRBV6-2 or TRBV6-3 and TRBJ2-6, with 8 bases lining up with TRBD1. CDR1 and CDR2 from the germline V gene are MNHEY and SVGEGT. The ends lost 0 bases at V and 2 bases at J; junction bases unmatched: 6. The CDR3 runs 18 residues. Written as DNA, the CDR3 is TGTGCCAGCAGTTACTCGAAGCTACAGGGGGCTGGGGCCAACGTCCTGACTTTC. The encoded protein is CASSYSKLQGAGANVLTF.

There are many counts of this clonotype. The J gene is TRBJ1-5, the V gene TRBV2; 8 bases align to TRBD1. CDR1 is SNHLY and CDR2 is FYNNEI in the germline V gene. J gave up 2 bases and V 6 bases, and 6 bases lay outside the gene matches. The CDR3 runs to 15 residues. The CDR3: CASRADRVGNQPQHF. In DNA, the CDR3 is TGTGCCAGCAGGGCGGACAGGGTGGGCAATCAGCCCCAGCATTTT.

This clonotype was detected many times. The rearrangement links TRBV20-1 to TRBJ1-5; D may be TRBD1 (6 bases). Germline CDR1 and CDR2: DFQATT and SNEGSKA (reference sequence). The V and J ends lost 3 bases and 2 bases respectively, with 11 bases between them. CDR3 length: 14 residues. CDR3 nucleotide sequence: TGCAGTGCTAGGAGGACAGCCGGCAATCAGCCCCAGCATTTT. Translating gives CSARRTAGNQPQHF.

This clonotype was observed at least ten times. The gene calls are TRBV12-5 and TRBJ1-1, with D unclear. Trimming stripped 2 bases from V and 4 bases from J, with 11 bases between. The CDR3 length is 14 residues. Germline V CDR1 and CDR2: LGHNT, FRNRAP. CDR3 bases: TGTGCTAGTGGTTTGCTGACACGTAGCACTGAAGCTTTCTTT. It yields the protein CASGLLTRSTEAFF. The full variable domain, completed using reference TRBV12-5 and TRBJ1-1, is DARVTQTPRHKVTEMGQEVTMRCQPILGHNTVFWYRQTMMQGLELLAYFRNRAPLDDSGMPKDRFSAEMPDATLATLKIQPSEPRDSAVYFCASGLLTRSTEAFFGQGTRLTVV.

This clonotype was seen more than once but under ten times. The chain is built from TRBV19 and TRBJ1-5, with TRBD1 matching over 11 bases. There are 17 residues in the CDR3. V shed 9 bases, J shed 0 bases, and the junction held 10 bases outside the gene matches. Germline assignment: CDR1 LNHDA and CDR2 SQIVND (reference sequence). The chain's CDR3 is CASQDRGRKFSNQPQHF. CDR3 in DNA: TGTGCCAGCCAGGACAGGGGGCGAAAGTTTAGCAATCAGCCCCAGCATTTT.

This clonotype was counted a few times. The J gene is TRBJ1-4, the V gene TRBV4-2; 9 positions match TRBD1. J was trimmed by 4 bases and V by 2 bases; bases with no gene match: 2. The CDR3 sequence is 15 residues long. Per the germline V gene, CDR1 is LGHNA and CDR2 is YNFKEQ. CDR3 sequence reads: CASSQLTGGNEKLFF. DNA for the CDR3: TGTGCCAGCAGCCAACTGACAGGGGGTAATGAAAAACTGTTTTTT.

This clonotype was seen a handful of times. This may be a read error, as it is one base from a much larger clone. The chain is built from TRBV24-1 and TRBJ2-2; no reliable D call. Trimming left V 7 bases short and J 1 base short, with 3 bases between. The CDR3 sequence is 12 residues long. The germline CDR1 and CDR2 sequences are KGHDR and SFDVKD. The chain's CDR3 is CATRQNTGELFF. CDR3 DNA: TGTGCCACCAGACAGAACACCGGGGAGCTGTTTTTT.

This clonotype was found many times. The rearrangement joins TRBV7-3 to TRBJ1-1, with D maybe TRBD1 (5 bases). The CDR3 is 14 amino acids. Germline values: CDR1 SGHTA, CDR2 FQGTGA. Trimming removed 6 bases at V and 6 bases at J, with 17 bases between. The CDR3 is CASRRASGDAEAFF. DNA for the CDR3: TGTGCCAGCAGGAGGGCCTCGGGGGACGCTGAAGCTTTCTTT.

This clonotype appeared many times. V and J are TRBV6-2 or TRBV6-3 and TRBJ2-4; D remains ambiguous. Trimming removed 7 bases from V and 0 bases from J, with 16 bases in between. This CDR3 has 16 residues. Germline loops: CDR1 MNHEY, CDR2 SVGEGT. The CDR3, as DNA: TGTGCCAGCATGGATCGGTCCGCCCTAGCCAAAAACATTCAGTACTTC. This encodes CASMDRSALAKNIQYF.

This clonotype was detected many times. This chain uses TRBV28 with TRBJ2-7; unclear D gene. The V gene's germline CDR1 is MDHEN and CDR2 SYDVKM. Trimming left V 3 bases short and J 2 bases short, with 11 bases between. The CDR3 is 14 residues long. Written as DNA, the CDR3 is TGTGCCAGCAGTTTTGGGCTCCCGACCTACGAGCAGTACTTC. Protein: CASSFGLPTYEQYF. Full variable domain (rest looked up from reference TRBV28 and TRBJ2-7): DVKVTQSSRYLVKRTGEKVFLECVQDMDHENMFWYRQDPGLGLRLIYFSYDVKMKEKGDIPEGYSVSREKKERFSLILESASTNQTSMYLCASSFGLPTYEQYFGPGTRLTVT.

This clonotype was observed many times. The CDR3 loop reads CASTPQPSSYNEQFF. In DNA, the CDR3 is TGTGCCAGCACCCCACAGCCGAGCTCCTACAATGAGCAGTTCTTC. This chain connects TRBV9 to TRBJ2-1, with no clear D. Germline V gene data show CDR1 as SGDLS and CDR2 as YYNGEE. The CDR3 spans 15 residues. V dropped 6 bases and J dropped 0 bases, with 13 bases sitting between them.

This clonotype appeared a few times. The rearrangement joins TRBV7-6 to TRBJ1-1; weak D call: TRBD1 (5 bases). Germline-derived CDR1 and CDR2 are SGHVS and FNYEAQ. V was trimmed by 5 bases and J by 4 bases, leaving 11 bases between them. CDR3 length: 13 amino acids. As DNA, the CDR3 is TGTGCCAGCAGCCGGGGCGGTTTCACTGAAGCTTTCTTT. This encodes CASSRGGFTEAFF.

To note about this clonotype: Since a far larger clone is one base different, this is likely a read error. This sequence joins TRBV10-3 and TRBJ2-3; 9 nucleotides match TRBD1. CDR3 length: 15 residues. V lost 3 bases, J lost 3 bases, and 4 bases stayed unmatched. Germline lookup yields CDR1 ENHRY and CDR2 SYGVKD. CDR3 amino acids: CAISEETGGTDTQYF. DNA for the CDR3: TGTGCCATCAGTGAAGAGACAGGGGGAACAGATACGCAGTATTTT.

The chain uses TRBV7-9 and TRBJ2-5; tentatively, D is TRBD2 (6 bases). CDR1 SEHNR and CDR2 FQNEAQ come from the germline V gene (reference sequence). The CDR3 contains 14 residues. V lost 2 bases to trimming and J lost 10 bases, with 17 bases between them. The CDR3 here is CASSLTGYGGNQYF. The DNA of the CDR3 is TGTGCCAGCAGCTTAACTGGATATGGGGGGAACCAGTACTTC.

This clonotype was counted ten times or more. The chain joins TRBV12-3 or TRBV12-4 to TRBJ1-6; no firm D call. The V end was cut by 1 base, the J end by 10 bases, with 8 bases between. The CDR3 is 13 residues long. CDR3 coding DNA: TGTGCCAGCAGTTTAGAAACGGGATCACCCCTCCACTTT. Amino acid sequence: CASSLETGSPLHF.

This clonotype was counted ten times or more. This chain links TRBV6-9 with TRBJ1-4; TRBD1 might be the D (5 bases). V lost 3 bases and J 7 bases, leaving 21 bases between the germline ends. Germline assignment: CDR1 MNHGY and CDR2 SVAAGI. The CDR3 extends over 17 amino acids. In DNA, the CDR3 is TGTGCCAGCAGTTACTCCATCCGAGGGGTTGTCGGTGAAAAACTGTTTTTT. Protein sequence: CASSYSIRGVVGEKLFF.

This clonotype was observed at least ten times. V gene TRBV5-1 combines with J gene TRBJ2-3; 8 nucleotides match TRBD2. Germline assignment: CDR1 SGHRS and CDR2 YFSETQ. The CDR3 length is 13 residues. Trimming took 6 bases from V and 3 from J; bases not matched to a gene: 3. CDR3 nucleotides: TGCGCCAGCATGGCGGGGGGTACAGATACGCAGTATTTT. This sequence encodes CASMAGGTDTQYF.

The table lists this clonotype with a few counts. The rearrangement uses TRBV18 and TRBJ2-5, with 10 bases lining up with TRBD2. CDR3 length equals 15 residues. The V and J ends lost 0 bases and 4 bases, in that order; junction bases with no gene match: 2. Germline values: CDR1 KGHSH, CDR2 LQKENI. The CDR3 sequence: CASSPPPSGGETQYF. The CDR3 nucleotides are TGTGCCAGCTCACCACCGCCTAGCGGGGGAGAGACCCAGTACTTC.